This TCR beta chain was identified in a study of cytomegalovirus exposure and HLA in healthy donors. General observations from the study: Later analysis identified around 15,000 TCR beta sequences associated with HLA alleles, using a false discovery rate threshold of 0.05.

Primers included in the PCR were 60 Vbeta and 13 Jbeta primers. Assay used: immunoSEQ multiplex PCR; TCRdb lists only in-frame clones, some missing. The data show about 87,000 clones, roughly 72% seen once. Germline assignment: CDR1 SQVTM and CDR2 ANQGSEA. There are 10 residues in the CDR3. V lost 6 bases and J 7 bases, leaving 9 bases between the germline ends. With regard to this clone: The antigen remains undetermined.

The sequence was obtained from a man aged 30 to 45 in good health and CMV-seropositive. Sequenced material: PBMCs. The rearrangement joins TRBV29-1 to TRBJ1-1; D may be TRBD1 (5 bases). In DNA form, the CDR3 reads TGCAGCGTGGGGACTAGTGAAGCTTTCTTT. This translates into CSVGTSEAFF.